One sample yielded the 14 T cell receptor beta chains listed below, sequenced in a study of cytomegalovirus exposure and HLA in healthy donors. Measured with immunoSEQ multiplex PCR; TCRdb has only the in-frame clones, and not every one. Of about 110,000 clones in the sample, approximately 90% were seen once. Sample: PBMCs. The receptors were sampled from a woman between 18 and 29 years old in good health and CMV-seropositive.

The chain recombines TRBV7-2 with TRBJ1-2; TRBD1 matches 9 bases. Looked up from germline, CDR1 is SGHTA and CDR2 is FQGNSA. After removal of 3 bases from V and 3 bases from J, the junction contained 5 bases not matched to a gene. CDR3 length equals 15 residues. The DNA for the CDR3 is TGTGCCAGCAGCTTCTCCGGGACAGGGTACTATGGCTACACCTTC. It codes for CASSFSGTGYYGYTF.

J is TRBJ1-5 and V is TRBV28; a weak D match, TRBD1 (5 bases). The length of the CDR3 is 14 residues. The germline CDR1 and CDR2 sequences are MDHEN and SYDVKM. Trimming left V 6 bases short and J 6 bases short, with 15 bases between. The CDR3 spells CASSQDSFGQPQHF. The DNA for the CDR3 is TGTGCCAGCAGCCAAGACAGTTTCGGTCAGCCCCAGCATTTT.

The V call is TRBV7-8, the J call TRBJ1-2; TRBD1 is a possible D gene (5 bases). The CDR3 covers 13 residues. V was clipped by 5 bases and J by 4 bases, with 11 bases between them. The V gene's germline CDR1 is SGHVS and CDR2 FQNEAQ. This CDR3 reads CASSPGGTYGYTF. The CDR3 DNA reads TGTGCCAGCAGCCCGGGGGGGACCTATGGCTACACCTTC.

The chain has TRBV5-4 and TRBJ2-3; 10 bases map to TRBD2. Per germline, CDR1 SGHNT and CDR2 YYREEE (reference sequence). The CDR3 runs 16 residues. V gave up 4 bases and J gave up 2 bases; unmatched junction bases: 7. CDR3 coding DNA: TGTGCCAGCAGCCCCGAGCGGGGGGGTTTCACAGATACGCAGTATTTT. This sequence encodes CASSPERGGFTDTQYF. The full variable domain, its missing parts supplied by reference TRBV5-4 and TRBJ2-3, is ETGVTQSPTHLIKTRGQQVTLRCSSQSGHNTVSWYQQALGQGPQFIFQYYREEENGRGNFPPRFSGLQFPNYSSELNVNALELDDSALYLCASSPERGGFTDTQYFGPGTRLTVL.

As concerns this clone: Other DNA sequences within the sample encode an identical CDR3. J is TRBJ2-5 and V is TRBV19; tentatively, D is TRBD1 (6 bases). V was trimmed by 3 bases and J by 6 bases, leaving 8 bases between them. This CDR3 is 12 amino acids long. Germline V CDR1 and CDR2: LNHDA, SQIVND (reference sequence). The CDR3 sequence is CASSMQGKTQYF. The CDR3 coding sequence is TGTGCCAGTAGTATGCAGGGGAAGACCCAGTACTTC.

This clone was counted between two and nine times. The chain has TRBV12-5 and TRBJ1-1; the D is unclear. The CDR3 sequence is 13 residues long. Trimming pared 0 bases from V and 8 bases from J, leaving 10 bases between. Germline lookup yields CDR1 LGHNT and CDR2 FRNRAP. CDR3 sequence (DNA): TGTGCTAGTGGTTTGGTACCAAGGAGGGAAGCTTTCTTT. Translating it yields CASGLVPRREAFF.

The V gene is TRBV6-1, the J gene TRBJ1-5; the D gene is possibly TRBD1 (5 bases). Trimming pared 6 bases from V and 6 bases from J, leaving 15 bases between. This CDR3 spans 14 amino acids. CDR1 and CDR2 from the germline V gene are MNHNS and SASEGT. CDR3 sequence (DNA): TGTGCCAGCAGCTCTACAGAAGGGGCTCAGCCCCAGCATTTT. It codes for CASSSTEGAQPQHF.

Only one count was recorded for this clone. This chain uses TRBV7-9 with TRBJ2-6; D might be TRBD1 (6 bases). CDR3 size: 16 residues. Trimming removed 4 bases at V and 2 bases at J, with 12 bases between. The germline gives CDR1 SEHNR, CDR2 FQNEAQ (reference sequence). CDR3 residues: CASSYTGTPGANVLTF. Written as DNA, the CDR3 is TGTGCCAGCAGCTATACAGGGACCCCTGGGGCCAACGTCCTGACTTTC.

The J gene is TRBJ1-5, the V gene TRBV7-2, with D possibly matching TRBD1 (6 bases). CDR1 and CDR2 from the germline V gene are SGHTA and FQGNSA. The CDR3 is 15 amino acids. The V and J ends lost 5 bases and 6 bases respectively, with 17 bases between them. CDR3 coding DNA: TGTGCCAGCAGCCCCGGTGGGGGCGGGGGTCAGCCCCAGCATTTT. Its translation: CASSPGGGGGQPQHF.

As DNA, the CDR3 is TGTGCCAGCAGTTACGACAGGGCCAGCACCGGGGAGCTGTTTTTT. It is translated as CASSYDRASTGELFF. The chain links TRBV6-6 to TRBJ2-2; 7 bases align to TRBD1. V shed 2 bases and J 4 bases; nucleotides not matched to a gene: 4. The CDR3 contains 15 residues. Germline CDR1 and CDR2: MNHNY and SVGAGI (reference sequence).

The V call is TRBV2, the J call TRBJ2-5; 9 nucleotides line up with TRBD2. CDR3 length equals 15 residues. Germline CDR1 is SNHLY and CDR2 is FYNNEI. V was clipped by 4 bases and J by 4 bases; unmatched bases: 7. The CDR3 sequence: CASSVGGGAGETQYF. The CDR3 DNA reads TGTGCCAGCAGTGTTGGCGGGGGGGCGGGAGAGACCCAGTACTTC.

By share, this clone ranks as medium-sized. The chain combines TRBV6-6 with TRBJ1-2, with a weak D call TRBD1 (6 bases). Per the germline V gene, CDR1 is MNHNY and CDR2 is SVGAGI (reference sequence). V lost 7 bases and J lost 2, with 20 bases in between. This CDR3 region has 16 residues. The CDR3 nucleotides read TGTGCCAGCACCCATACGGGACACTTCTTGAACTATGGCTACACCTTC. Translation: CASTHTGHFLNYGYTF.

The CDR3 is CASSLGGGQAYYGYTF. In nucleotides, the CDR3 is TGTGCCAGCAGCTTAGGTGGGGGACAGGCTTACTATGGCTACACCTTC. The rearrangement joins TRBV7-9 to TRBJ1-2; 8 bases align to TRBD1. CDR3 length: 16 residues. The germline gives CDR1 SEHNR, CDR2 FQNEAQ (reference sequence). With V trimmed by 1 base and J by 3 bases, 7 bases remained unmatched.

This clone was seen only once. The DNA of the CDR3 is TGTGCCAGCAGTCTAGGACAGGGGCACACCTACGAGCAGTACGTC. Translation: CASSLGQGHTYEQYV. This chain connects TRBV6-5 to TRBJ2-7; 9 bases are a match to TRBD1. Germline assignment: CDR1 MNHEY and CDR2 SVGAGI. CDR3 length: 15 amino acids. V gave up 5 bases and J gave up 2 bases; unmatched junction bases: 7.